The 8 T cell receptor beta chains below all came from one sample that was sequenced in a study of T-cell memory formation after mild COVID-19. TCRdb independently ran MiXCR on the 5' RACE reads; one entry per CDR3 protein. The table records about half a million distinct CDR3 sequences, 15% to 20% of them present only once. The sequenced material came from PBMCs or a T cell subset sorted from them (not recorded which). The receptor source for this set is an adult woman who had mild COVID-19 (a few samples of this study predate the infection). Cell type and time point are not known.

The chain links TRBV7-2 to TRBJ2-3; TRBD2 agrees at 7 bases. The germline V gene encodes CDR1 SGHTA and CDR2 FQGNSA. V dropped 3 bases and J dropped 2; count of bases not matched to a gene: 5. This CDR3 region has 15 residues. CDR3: CASSFASGTTDTQYF. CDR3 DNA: TGTGCCAGCAGCTTTGCTAGCGGAACCACAGATACGCAGTATTTT. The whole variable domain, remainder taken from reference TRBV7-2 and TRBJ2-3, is GAGVSQSPSNKVTEKGKDVELRCDPISGHTALYWYRQSLGQGLEFLIYFQGNSAPDKSGLPSDRFSAERTGGSVSTLTIQRTQQEDSAVYLCASSFASGTTDTQYFGPGTRLTVL.

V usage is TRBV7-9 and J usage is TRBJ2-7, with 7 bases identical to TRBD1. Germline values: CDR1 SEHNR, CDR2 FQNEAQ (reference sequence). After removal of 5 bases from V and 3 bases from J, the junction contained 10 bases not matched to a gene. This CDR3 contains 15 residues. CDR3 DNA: TGTGCCAGCAGCACTAGGACAGGTGAATTCTACGAGCAGTACTTC. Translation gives CASSTRTGEFYEQYF.

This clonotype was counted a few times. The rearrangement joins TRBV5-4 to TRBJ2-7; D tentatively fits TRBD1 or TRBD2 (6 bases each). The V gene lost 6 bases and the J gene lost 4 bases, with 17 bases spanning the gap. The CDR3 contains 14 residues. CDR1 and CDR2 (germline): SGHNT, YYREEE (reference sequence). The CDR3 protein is CASTRWGARYEQYF. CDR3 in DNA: TGTGCCAGCACCAGGTGGGGGGCGCGGTACGAGCAGTACTTC.

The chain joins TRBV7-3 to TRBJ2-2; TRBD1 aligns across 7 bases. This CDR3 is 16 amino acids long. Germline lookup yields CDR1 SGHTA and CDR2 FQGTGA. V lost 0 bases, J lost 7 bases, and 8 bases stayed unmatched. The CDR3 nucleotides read TGTGCCAGCAGCTTAACCCCAGACAGGGCAAACGGGGAGCTGTTTTTT. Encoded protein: CASSLTPDRANGELFF.

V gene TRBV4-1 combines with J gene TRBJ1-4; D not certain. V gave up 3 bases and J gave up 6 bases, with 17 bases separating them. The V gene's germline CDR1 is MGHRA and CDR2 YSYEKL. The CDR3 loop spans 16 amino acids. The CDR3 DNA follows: TGCGCCAGCAGCCATTACGGGAAAGGGTCGGATGAAAAACTGTTTTTT. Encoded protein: CASSHYGKGSDEKLFF.

CDR3 loop: CAISEGLYEQFF. CDR3 nucleotides: TGTGCCATCAGTGAGGGCCTATATGAGCAGTTCTTC. The genes are TRBV10-3 and TRBJ2-1; the D is unclear. Trimming removed 2 bases from V and 8 bases from J, with 7 bases in between. The CDR3 totals 12 residues. The V gene's germline CDR1 is ENHRY and CDR2 SYGVKD.

The CDR3, as DNA: TGTGCCAGCAGCTTGGACCCAACCGGGACTGGGGAGCAGTTCTTC. Translated: CASSLDPTGTGEQFF. The V call is TRBV5-6, the J call TRBJ2-1; D might be TRBD2 (6 bases). Germline values: CDR1 SGHDT, CDR2 YYEEEE. The CDR3 spans 15 residues. V dropped 0 bases and J dropped 10 bases, with 17 bases sitting between them.

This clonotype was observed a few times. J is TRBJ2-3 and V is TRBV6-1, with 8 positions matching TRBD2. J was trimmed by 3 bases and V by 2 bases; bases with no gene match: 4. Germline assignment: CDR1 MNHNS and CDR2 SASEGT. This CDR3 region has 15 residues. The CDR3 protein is CASSERGGWTDTQYF. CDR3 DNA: TGTGCCAGCAGTGAACGGGGGGGTTGGACAGATACGCAGTATTTT.